The 27 T cell receptor beta chains given below trace back to one sample, sequenced in a study of prognosis after radiotherapy for stage I lung cancer (dated by TCRdb to about 2021). Sequencing was carried out with an Illumina HiSeq 3000. The TCR beta CDR3 region was amplified from genomic DNA by two rounds of multiplex PCR. In the first PCR round, primers specific to each TRBV and TRBJ gene were used, and the primer sequences were filed in Chinese patent CN105087789A. TCRdb applied fastp at Q25 and MiXCR to the public reads, then kept only in-frame beta chains. Rows with a matching CDR3 protein are joined into one entry that keeps the most common DNA and genes. Present in this sample are fewer than 35,000 distinct CDR3 sequences, around 48% of which were seen just once. The ten largest clones capture approximately 17% of the sample. The source was PBMCs, collected before or after stereotactic body radiation therapy (not recorded which). Receptors originate from a donor aged 50 or older with non-small cell lung cancer.

V is TRBV5-1 and J is TRBJ2-1; 7 nucleotides line up with TRBD2. Germline trimming cut 2 bases from V and 9 bases from J; bases unmatched to any gene: 14. Germline CDR1 SGHRS, CDR2 YFSETQ. This CDR3 is built from 16 residues. The CDR3 loop is CASSFAPGTIGSEQFF. CDR3 in DNA: TGCGCCAGCAGCTTTGCCCCCGGGACTATCGGGAGTGAGCAGTTCTTC. The complete variable domain, with remaining parts taken from reference TRBV5-1 and TRBJ2-1, reads KAGVTQTPRYLIKTRGQQVTLSCSPISGHRSVSWYQQTPGQGLQFLFEYFSETQRNKGNFPGRFSGRQFSNSRSEMNVSTLELGDSALYLCASSFAPGTIGSEQFFGPGTRLTVL.

This clonotype qualifies as medium-sized (0.01 to 0.1%). The V gene is TRBV28, the J gene TRBJ1-6; no firm D call. Germline V gene sequence: CDR1 MDHEN, CDR2 SYDVKM. The CDR3 is made up of 19 amino acids. The germline V and J ends were trimmed by 1 base and 9 bases, with 25 bases remaining between them. The CDR3 nucleotides are TGTGCCAGCAGTTTATTCATGATCCGCCGGACGGGAAGCGGTTCACCCCTCCACTTT. Translation gives CASSLFMIRRTGSGSPLHF.

The chain joins TRBV14 to TRBJ1-1; D gene ambiguous. Deletions cut 2 bases from V and 0 bases from J, with 10 bases between. The CDR3 contains 15 residues. Germline CDR1 and CDR2: SGHDN and FVKESK. The CDR3 nucleotides are TGTGCCAGCAGCCAAAACAGCTTCTTGAACACTGAAGCTTTCTTT. Translating gives CASSQNSFLNTEAFF.

This clonotype was recorded at least ten times. The chain has TRBV28 and TRBJ2-5, with D unclear. Germline assignment: CDR1 MDHEN and CDR2 SYDVKM. V shed 5 bases and J shed 3 bases, with 4 bases lying between them. The CDR3 contains 11 residues. The CDR3 DNA is TGTGCCAGCAGTGACGAAGAGACCCAGTACTTC. It codes for CASSDEETQYF.

With regard to this clonotype: This is likely an artifact of a read error, given a far larger clone one base away. CDR3 sequence reads: CASRKPQLDNEQFF. The CDR3 DNA follows: TGTGCCAGCAGAAAACCCCAACTGGACAATGAGCAGTTCTTC. The V call is TRBV6-8, the J call TRBJ2-1; the D is unclear. Trimming removed 6 bases from V and 5 bases from J, with 14 bases in between. The CDR3 has 14 residues. Germline CDR1 MNHGY, CDR2 SAAAGT.

In its sample, this clonotype was seen many times. The chain has TRBV28 and TRBJ2-5; 7 bases are a match to TRBD1. J lost 2 bases, V lost 5 bases, and 8 bases had no gene match. This CDR3 is 15 amino acids long. The germline CDR1 and CDR2 sequences are MDHEN and SYDVKM. The CDR3 sequence: CASSPLGGQQETQYF. CDR3 nucleotides: TGTGCCAGCAGTCCTTTAGGGGGACAGCAAGAGACCCAGTACTTC.

This clonotype is medium-sized (0.01 to 0.1%) by share. This rearrangement joins TRBV28 to TRBJ1-6; 7 bases match TRBD1. Looked up from germline, CDR1 is MDHEN and CDR2 is SYDVKM. V dropped 7 bases and J dropped 8; count of bases not matched to a gene: 2. The CDR3 contains 12 residues. The CDR3 loop reads CASTTGDSPLHF. The DNA for the CDR3 is TGTGCCAGCACCACAGGGGATTCACCCCTCCACTTT.

About this clonotype: This probably arose from a read error, given a far larger clone one base away. The V and J genes are TRBV6-8 and TRBJ2-7; TRBD1 agrees at 9 bases. This CDR3 region has 16 residues. Germline-derived CDR1 and CDR2 are MNHGY and SAAAGT. CDR3 coding DNA: TGTCCCAGCAGTTACGGCCTGGGACAGGGCTCCTACGAGCAGTACTTC. Amino acids: CPSSYGLGQGSYEQYF.

The V and J genes are TRBV5-1 and TRBJ1-2; no clear D. Trimming stripped 3 bases from V and 9 bases from J, with 18 bases between. The CDR3 extends over 14 amino acids. CDR1 and CDR2 (germline): SGHRS, YFSETQ. CDR3 sequence: CASSSLHGGYCYTF. In nucleotides, the CDR3 is TGCGCCAGCAGCTCCCTTCATGGAGGGTATTGCTACACCTTC.

V and J are TRBV6-1 and TRBJ2-5; 10 bases are a match to TRBD2. The CDR3 covers 14 residues. With V trimmed by 7 bases and J by 5 bases, 7 bases remained unmatched. Germline V gene lookup returns CDR1 MNHNS and CDR2 SASEGT. DNA of the CDR3: TGTGCCAGCATAGGACTAGCGGTCCGGGAGACCCAGTACTTC. Residues: CASIGLAVRETQYF.

A note on this clonotype: A much larger clone lies one base from this, so it may be a read error. This chain joins TRBV18 and TRBJ2-7; D not resolved. The ends were cut back, 0 bases at V and 5 bases at J, with 11 bases in the middle. The germline V gene encodes CDR1 KGHSH and CDR2 LQKENI. The CDR3 has 14 amino acids. This chain's CDR3 is CASSPPQVFHEQYF. The CDR3 region has the DNA TGTGCCAGCTCACCACCGCAGGTCTTCCACGAGCAGTACTTC.

The chain uses TRBV28 and TRBJ2-7; D uncertain. With 3 bases removed from V and 6 bases from J, the gap between germline ends came to 9 bases. Germline loops: CDR1 MDHEN, CDR2 SYDVKM. This CDR3 has 12 residues. As DNA, the CDR3 is TGTGCCAGCAGTTTTTTGGGTTCCGAGCAGTACTTC. This codes for CASSFLGSEQYF. The variable domain in full, with the rest retrieved from reference TRBV28 and TRBJ2-7, is DVKVTQSSRYLVKRTGEKVFLECVQDMDHENMFWYRQDPGLGLRLIYFSYDVKMKEKGDIPEGYSVSREKKERFSLILESASTNQTSMYLCASSFLGSEQYFGPGTRLTVT.

Relative to its sample, this clonotype is medium-sized (0.01 to 0.1%). The chain combines TRBV12-3 or TRBV12-4 with TRBJ2-2; 10 bases are a match to TRBD1. This CDR3 comprises 16 residues. Trimming removed 5 bases from V and 6 bases from J; junction bases left unmatched: 9. CDR3 region: CASSDRGRNPSGELFF. CDR3 DNA: TGTGCCAGCAGTGACAGGGGGCGCAACCCGTCCGGGGAGCTGTTTTTT.

For this clonotype: This probably arose from a read error, given a far larger clone one base away. The chain joins TRBV6-4 to TRBJ2-7, with 10 bases matching TRBD2. Per germline, CDR1 MRHNA and CDR2 SNTAGT. The CDR3 runs to 17 residues. The ends lost 5 bases at V and 4 bases at J; junction bases unmatched: 14. This chain's CDR3 is CASSYRVLAGQVYEQYF. DNA for the CDR3: TGTGCCAGCAGTTATCGGGTACTAGCGGGACAAGTTTACGAGCAGTACTTC.

This clonotype was seen a single time. A read error likely explains this, since a far larger clone differs by one base. The chain is built from TRBV24-1 and TRBJ2-4; 9 bases are a match to TRBD2. The J call could be wrong; TRBJ2-1 is a better fit for the DNA end. Germline V gene lookup returns CDR1 KGHDR and CDR2 SFDVKD. The length of the CDR3 is 13 residues. The CDR3 coding sequence is TGTGCCTCCGTGACTAGCGGTTTGGAAGAGCAGTTCTTC. Protein: CASVTSGLEEQFF.

In this sample, this clonotype turned up once. A much larger clone sits a single nucleotide away, making a read error possible. The rearrangement joins TRBV15 to TRBJ1-4; no definite D call. CDR1 and CDR2 (germline): LNHNV, YYDKDF (reference sequence). There are 16 residues in the CDR3. CDR3 coding DNA: TGTGCCACCAACAGACCGGGCCGCGCAACTAATGAAAAACTGTTTTTT. It encodes CATNRPGRATNEKLFF.

This clonotype ranks as medium-sized. The J gene is TRBJ2-7, the V gene TRBV12-3 or TRBV12-4; either TRBD1 or TRBD2 may fit D (5 bases each). This CDR3 is 14 amino acids long. The V and J ends lost 7 bases and 2 bases respectively, with 15 bases between them. The CDR3 sequence is CASKKQTGPYEQYF. The CDR3 DNA sequence: TGTGCCAGCAAAAAGCAGACGGGACCCTACGAGCAGTACTTC.

This clonotype was detected ten times or more. The chain recombines TRBV5-1 with TRBJ2-7; possibly TRBD2 for D (6 bases). V lost 0 bases and J lost 7, with 14 bases in between. The CDR3 runs to 14 residues. Germline lookup yields CDR1 SGHRS and CDR2 YFSETQ. CDR3 amino acids: CASSLVGLPLEQYF. For the CDR3, the DNA is TGCGCCAGCAGCTTGGTAGGACTACCCCTGGAGCAGTACTTC.

The chain links TRBV11-3 to TRBJ2-1, with TRBD2 identical over 7 bases. The germline V gene has CDR1 SGHNT and CDR2 YENEEA. This CDR3 has 13 residues. The ends lost 1 base at V and 9 bases at J; junction bases unmatched: 3. The CDR3 spells CASSLGASGEQFF. The DNA of the CDR3 is TGTGCCAGCAGCTTAGGGGCTAGCGGTGAGCAGTTCTTC.

The chain employs TRBV7-3 and TRBJ2-2; TRBD2 is a possible D gene (5 bases). The V gene's germline CDR1 is SGHTA and CDR2 FQGTGA. V was pared by 1 base and J by 6 bases, with 12 bases between. The CDR3 loop spans 15 amino acids. The CDR3 DNA reads TGTGCCAGCAGCTTAAGCTCGGGGAGCGCCGGGGAGCTGTTTTTT. It specifies CASSLSSGSAGELFF.

This clonotype was seen many times. The chain has TRBV4-3 and TRBJ2-7, with D possibly matching TRBD2 (6 bases). This CDR3 region has 14 residues. V lost 1 base and J lost 3, with 10 bases in between. In germline, CDR1 is LGHNA, CDR2 YSLEER. The CDR3 nucleotides read TGCGCCAGCAGCCAAGGACTAGGAAGCTACGAGCAGTACTTC. Amino acids: CASSQGLGSYEQYF.

Concerning this clonotype itself: A read error is possible here, since a much larger clone lies one base away. The J gene is TRBJ2-7, the V gene TRBV7-9; D is unclear. V lost 7 bases and J lost 5, with 9 bases in between. This CDR3 is 11 amino acids long. The germline CDR1 and CDR2 sequences are SEHNR and FQNEAQ (reference sequence). This chain's CDR3 is CASIPFDEQYF. The CDR3 DNA follows: TGTGCCAGCATTCCCTTTGACGAGCAGTACTTC.

The gene calls are TRBV6-1 and TRBJ2-7; D unresolved. The CDR3 has 12 residues. Germline CDR1 and CDR2: MNHNS and SASEGT. Trimming removed 7 bases at V and 4 bases at J, with 11 bases between. CDR3: CASTSQLYEQYF. Written as DNA, the CDR3 is TGTGCCAGCACGAGCCAGCTGTACGAGCAGTACTTC.

This clonotype was recorded at least ten times. The chain uses TRBV5-4 and TRBJ1-2; D is unresolved. V was pared by 2 bases and J by 7 bases, with 9 bases between. This CDR3 contains 12 residues. CDR1 and CDR2 from the germline V gene are SGHNT and YYREEE (reference sequence). The CDR3 region has the DNA TGTGCCAGCAGCTTACCGCTCACTGGCTACACCTTC. Protein sequence: CASSLPLTGYTF.

V is TRBV11-3 and J is TRBJ2-7; a possible D gene is TRBD1 (5 bases). The CDR3 sequence is 12 residues long. Germline V gene data show CDR1 as SGHNT and CDR2 as YENEEA. The ends were cut back, 6 bases at V and 8 bases at J, with 14 bases in the middle. CDR3 residues: CASSTQQVQQYF. The CDR3 bases are TGTGCCAGCAGTACCCAACAGGTTCAGCAGTACTTC.

V and J are TRBV27 and TRBJ2-1; tentative D call: TRBD2 (6 bases). Germline loops: CDR1 MNHEY, CDR2 SMNVEV (reference sequence). The CDR3 is 14 amino acids. Trimming pared 10 bases from V and 3 bases from J, leaving 16 bases between. CDR3: CAIMWRAVYNEQFF. CDR3 coding DNA: TGTGCCATCATGTGGAGGGCGGTCTACAATGAGCAGTTCTTC.

The chain uses TRBV20-1 and TRBJ2-2; TRBD2 matches at 11 bases. The CDR3 has 15 residues. CDR1 is DFQATT, CDR2 SNEGSKA, per germline (reference sequence). V was clipped by 2 bases and J by 1 base; unmatched bases: 0. The CDR3 sequence is CSARTSGGNTGELFF. CDR3 sequence (DNA): TGCAGTGCTAGAACTAGCGGGGGGAACACCGGGGAGCTGTTTTTT.